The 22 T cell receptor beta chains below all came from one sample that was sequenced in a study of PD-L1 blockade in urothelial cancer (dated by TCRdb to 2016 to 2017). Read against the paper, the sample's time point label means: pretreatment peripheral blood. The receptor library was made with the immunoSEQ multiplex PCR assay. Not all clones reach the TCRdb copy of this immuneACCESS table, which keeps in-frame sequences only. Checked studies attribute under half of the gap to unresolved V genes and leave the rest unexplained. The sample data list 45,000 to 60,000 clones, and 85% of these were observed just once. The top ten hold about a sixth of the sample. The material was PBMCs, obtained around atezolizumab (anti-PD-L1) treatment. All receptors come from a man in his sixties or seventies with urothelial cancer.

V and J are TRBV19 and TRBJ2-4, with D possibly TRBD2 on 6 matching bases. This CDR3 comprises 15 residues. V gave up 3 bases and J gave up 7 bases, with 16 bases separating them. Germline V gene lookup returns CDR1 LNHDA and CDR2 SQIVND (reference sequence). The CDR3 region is CASSMRRESVNIQYF. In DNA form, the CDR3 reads TGTGCCAGTAGTATGAGGCGGGAATCAGTCAACATTCAGTACTTC.

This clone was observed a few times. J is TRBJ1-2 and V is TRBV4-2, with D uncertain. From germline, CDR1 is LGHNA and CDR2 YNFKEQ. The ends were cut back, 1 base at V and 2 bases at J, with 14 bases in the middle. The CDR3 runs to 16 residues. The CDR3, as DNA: TGTGCCAGCAGCCAAGCCTCGGAGCGGACCAACTATGGCTACACCTTC. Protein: CASSQASERTNYGYTF.

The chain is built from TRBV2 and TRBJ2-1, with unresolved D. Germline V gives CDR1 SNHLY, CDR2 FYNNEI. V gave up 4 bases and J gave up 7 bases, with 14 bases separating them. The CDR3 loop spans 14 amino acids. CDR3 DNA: TGTGCCAGCAGTGGGCAGAGGTCGGAGAATGAGCAGTTCTTC. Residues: CASSGQRSENEQFF.

This CDR3 is CASSLGLKTYEQYF. As DNA, the CDR3 is TGTGCCAGCAGCCTGGGACTAAAGACCTACGAGCAGTACTTC. The chain has TRBV27 and TRBJ2-7; 7 bases match TRBD2. This CDR3 spans 14 amino acids. The J segment lost 2 bases and the V segment lost 6 bases, leaving 7 bases of the junction unmatched. Germline CDR1 reads MNHEY; CDR2 reads SMNVEV (reference sequence).

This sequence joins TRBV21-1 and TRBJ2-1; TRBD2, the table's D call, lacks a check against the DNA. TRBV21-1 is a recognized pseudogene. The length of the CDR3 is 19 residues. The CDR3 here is CASRPGIPTSGSSYNEQFF. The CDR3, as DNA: TGTGCCAGCAGACCGGGGATACCAACTAGCGGGAGCTCCTACAATGAGCAGTTCTTC.

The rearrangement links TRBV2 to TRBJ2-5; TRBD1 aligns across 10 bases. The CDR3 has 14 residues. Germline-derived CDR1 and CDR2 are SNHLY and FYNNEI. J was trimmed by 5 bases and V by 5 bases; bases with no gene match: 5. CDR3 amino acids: CASSPDRGPETQYF. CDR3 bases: TGTGCCAGCAGTCCAGACAGGGGGCCTGAGACCCAGTACTTC.

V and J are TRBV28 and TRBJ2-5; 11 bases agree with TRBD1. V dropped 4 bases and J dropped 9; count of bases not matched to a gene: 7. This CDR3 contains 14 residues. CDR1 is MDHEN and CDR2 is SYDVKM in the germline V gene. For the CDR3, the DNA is TGTGCCAGCAGTTCCCCGGGACAGGGGGAGGCCCAGTACTTC. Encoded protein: CASSSPGQGEAQYF.

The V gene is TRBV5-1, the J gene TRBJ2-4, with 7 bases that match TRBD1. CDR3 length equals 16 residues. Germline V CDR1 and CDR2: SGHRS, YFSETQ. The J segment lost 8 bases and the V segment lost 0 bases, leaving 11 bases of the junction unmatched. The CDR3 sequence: CASSLGISRGLDIQYF. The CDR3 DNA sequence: TGCGCCAGCAGCTTGGGGATTTCTAGGGGGCTTGACATTCAGTACTTC. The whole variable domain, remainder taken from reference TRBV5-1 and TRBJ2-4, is KAGVTQTPRYLIKTRGQQVTLSCSPISGHRSVSWYQQTPGQGLQFLFEYFSETQRNKGNFPGRFSGRQFSNSRSEMNVSTLELGDSALYLCASSLGISRGLDIQYFGAGTRLSVL.

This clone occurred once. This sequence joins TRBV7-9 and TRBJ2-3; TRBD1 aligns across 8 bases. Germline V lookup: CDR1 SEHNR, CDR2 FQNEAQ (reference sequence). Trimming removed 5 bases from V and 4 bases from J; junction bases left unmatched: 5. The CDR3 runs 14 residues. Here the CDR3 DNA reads TGTGCCAGCAGCCTAGACAGGGGAGCAGATACGCAGTATTTT. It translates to CASSLDRGADTQYF.

DNA of the CDR3: TGTGCCAGCCTTTGGGCCGGGGGTGGATGGGGGGAGACCCAGTACTTC. Protein: CASLWAGGGWGETQYF. The chain employs TRBV5-6 and TRBJ2-5, with a possible D match to TRBD2 (6 bases). The V end lost 7 bases, the J end lost 5 bases, and 24 bases lay between the germline ends. The CDR3 spans 16 residues. The germline gives CDR1 SGHDT, CDR2 YYEEEE. The entire variable domain, with the rest obtained from reference TRBV5-6 and TRBJ2-5, is as follows: DAGVTQSPTHLIKTRGQQVTLRCSPKSGHDTVSWYQQALGQGPQFIFQYYEEEERQRGNFPDRFSGHQFPNYSSELNVNALLLGDSALYLCASLWAGGGWGETQYFGPGTRLLVL.

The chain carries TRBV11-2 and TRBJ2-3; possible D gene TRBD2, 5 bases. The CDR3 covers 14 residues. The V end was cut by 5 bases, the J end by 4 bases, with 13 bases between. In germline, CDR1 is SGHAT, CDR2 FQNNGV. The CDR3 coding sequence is TGTGCCAGCAGCCGAGGACCGGAGGCAGATACGCAGTATTTT. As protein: CASSRGPEADTQYF.

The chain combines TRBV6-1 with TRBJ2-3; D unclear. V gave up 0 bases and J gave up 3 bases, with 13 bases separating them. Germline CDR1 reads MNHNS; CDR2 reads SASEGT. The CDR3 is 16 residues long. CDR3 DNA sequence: TGTGCCAGCAGTGAAGCTGCGGTTGTCGGGACAGATACGCAGTATTTT. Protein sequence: CASSEAAVVGTDTQYF.

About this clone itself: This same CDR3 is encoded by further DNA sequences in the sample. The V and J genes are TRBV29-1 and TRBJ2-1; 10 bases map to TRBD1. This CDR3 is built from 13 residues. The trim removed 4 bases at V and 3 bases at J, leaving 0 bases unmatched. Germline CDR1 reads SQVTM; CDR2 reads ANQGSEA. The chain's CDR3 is CSVGTGGYNEQFF. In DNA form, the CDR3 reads TGCAGCGTTGGGACAGGGGGCTACAATGAGCAGTTCTTC.

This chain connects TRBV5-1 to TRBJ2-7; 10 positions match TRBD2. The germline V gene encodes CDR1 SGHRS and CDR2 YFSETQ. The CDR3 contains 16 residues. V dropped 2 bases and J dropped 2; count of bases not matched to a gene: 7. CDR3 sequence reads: CASSFLGLAATYEQYF. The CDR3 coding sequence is TGCGCCAGCAGCTTCCTAGGACTAGCGGCAACCTACGAGCAGTACTTC.

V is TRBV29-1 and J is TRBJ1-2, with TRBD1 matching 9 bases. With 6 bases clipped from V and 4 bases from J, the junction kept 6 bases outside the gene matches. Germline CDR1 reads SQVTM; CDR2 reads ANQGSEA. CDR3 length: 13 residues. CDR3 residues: CSVPGQGIYGYTF. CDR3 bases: TGCAGCGTCCCGGGACAGGGTATCTATGGCTACACCTTC.

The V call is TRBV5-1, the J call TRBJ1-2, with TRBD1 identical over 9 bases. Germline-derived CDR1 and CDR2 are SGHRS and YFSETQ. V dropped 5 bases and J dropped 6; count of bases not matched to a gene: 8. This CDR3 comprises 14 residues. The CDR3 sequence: CASRTGQGGDGYTF. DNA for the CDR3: TGCGCCAGCAGAACGGGACAGGGTGGGGATGGCTACACCTTC.

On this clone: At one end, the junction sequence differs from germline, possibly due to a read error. In nucleotides, the CDR3 is TGCGCCAACAGCTTGAGAGGGGGGGGCTCCTACAATGAGCAGTTCTTC. Translated, it gives CANSLRGGGSYNEQFF. The V call is TRBV5-1, the J call TRBJ2-1, with a weak D call TRBD2 (7 bases). CDR1 and CDR2 (germline): SGHRS, YFSETQ. CDR3 length equals 16 residues.

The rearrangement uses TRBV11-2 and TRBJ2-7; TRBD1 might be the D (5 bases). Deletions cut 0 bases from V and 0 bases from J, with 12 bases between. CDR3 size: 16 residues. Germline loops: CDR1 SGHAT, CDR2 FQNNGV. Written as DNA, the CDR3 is TGTGCCAGCAGCTTAGATGCCCGACAGATCTCCTACGAGCAGTACTTC. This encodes CASSLDARQISYEQYF.

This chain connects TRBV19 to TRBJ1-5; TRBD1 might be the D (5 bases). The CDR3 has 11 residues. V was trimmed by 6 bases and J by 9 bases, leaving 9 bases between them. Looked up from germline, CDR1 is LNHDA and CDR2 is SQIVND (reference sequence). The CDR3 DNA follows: TGTGCCAGTAGCACCGGGGGGCCCCAGCATTTT. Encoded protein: CASSTGGPQHF.

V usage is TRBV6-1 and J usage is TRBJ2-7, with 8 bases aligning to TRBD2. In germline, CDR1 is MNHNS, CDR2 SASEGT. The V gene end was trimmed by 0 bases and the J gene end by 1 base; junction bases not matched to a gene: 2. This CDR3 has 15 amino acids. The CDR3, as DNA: TGTGCCAGCAGTGAAGCAGCGGGAGCTTCCTACGAGCAGTACTTC. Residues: CASSEAAGASYEQYF.

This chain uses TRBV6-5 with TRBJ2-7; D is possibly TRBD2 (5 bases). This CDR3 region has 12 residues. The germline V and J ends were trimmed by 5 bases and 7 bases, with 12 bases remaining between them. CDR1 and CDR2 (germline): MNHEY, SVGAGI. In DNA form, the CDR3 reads TGTGCCAGCAGTCCTCACCCGGGGGAGCAGTACTTC. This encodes CASSPHPGEQYF.

CDR3 sequence (DNA): TGTGCCAGCTCACCCCCGGCTGGGTGGAGTAATGAGCAGTTCTTC. It encodes CASSPPAGWSNEQFF. The chain couples TRBV18 to TRBJ2-1; D ambiguous. The CDR3 is 15 amino acids. Germline lookup yields CDR1 KGHSH and CDR2 LQKENI. Trimming stripped 3 bases from V and 7 bases from J, with 16 bases between. Full variable domain (remainder filled in from reference TRBV18 and TRBJ2-1): NAGVMQNPRHLVRRRGQEARLRCSPMKGHSHVYWYRQLPEEGLKFMVYLQKENIIDESGMPKERFSAEFPKEGPSILRIQQVVRGDSAAYFCASSPPAGWSNEQFFGPGTRLTVL.